Here is one T cell receptor (beta chain) with its context. Other DNA sequences in the same sample also yield this CDR3. This specimen comes from a study of blood T cell repertoires in COVID-19. Study details: There were acute and convalescent COVID-19 samples, and they came from the United States, Italy and Spain. The analysed material was cDNA or gDNA that came from T cells, B-cell-depleted T cells, or PBMCs.

Germline V CDR1 and CDR2: SGHNT, YYREEE (reference sequence). The CDR3 spans 16 residues. V was clipped by 3 bases and J by 10 bases; unmatched bases: 7. How the authors handled the data: Estimation of nucleated cell counts was performed using reference gene primer amplification. Assay: immunoSEQ multiplex PCR; the TCRdb copy retains only in-frame clones and omits some. V and J calls and clone size follow that table, whereas D and trimming were derived from the DNA. Here the sample spans some 120,000 clones, 90% being singletons. The chain has TRBV5-4 and TRBJ2-1; 16 bases line up with TRBD2. The specimen sequenced was peripheral blood. The receptor's source is a man in his fifties or sixties with active COVID-19. CDR3 sequence: CASSSGTSGGAGEQFF. The CDR3 DNA reads as TGTGCCAGCAGCTCTGGGACTAGCGGGGGGGCAGGGGAGCAGTTCTTC.